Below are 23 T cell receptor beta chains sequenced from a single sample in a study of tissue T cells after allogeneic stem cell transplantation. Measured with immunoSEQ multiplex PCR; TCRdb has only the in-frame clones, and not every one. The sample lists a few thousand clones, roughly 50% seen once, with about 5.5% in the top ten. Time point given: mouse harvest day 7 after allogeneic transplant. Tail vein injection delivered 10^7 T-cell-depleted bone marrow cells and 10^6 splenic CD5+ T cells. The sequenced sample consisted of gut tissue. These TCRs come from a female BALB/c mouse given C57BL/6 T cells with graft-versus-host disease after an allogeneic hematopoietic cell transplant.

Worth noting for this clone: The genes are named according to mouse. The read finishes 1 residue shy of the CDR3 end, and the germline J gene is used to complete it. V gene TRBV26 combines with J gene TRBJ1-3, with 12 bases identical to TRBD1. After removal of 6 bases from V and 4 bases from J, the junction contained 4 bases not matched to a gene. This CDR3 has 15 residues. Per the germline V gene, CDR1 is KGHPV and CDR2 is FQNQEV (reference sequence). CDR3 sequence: CASRGDRGRGNTLYF. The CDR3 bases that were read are TGTGCCAGCAGGGGGGACAGGGGGCGAGGAAATACGCTCTAT.

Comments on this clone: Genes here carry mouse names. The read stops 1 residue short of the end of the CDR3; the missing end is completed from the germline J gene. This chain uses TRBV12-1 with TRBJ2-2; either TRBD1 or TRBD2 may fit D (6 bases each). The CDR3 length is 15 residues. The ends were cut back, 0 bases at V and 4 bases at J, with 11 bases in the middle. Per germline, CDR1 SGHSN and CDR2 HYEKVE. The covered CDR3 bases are TGTGCCAGCTCTCTCATGGGGGCGCTCACCGGGCAGCTCTAC. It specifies CASSLMGALTGQLY. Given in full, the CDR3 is CASSLMGALTGQLYF.

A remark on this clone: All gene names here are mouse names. The CDR3 bases that were read are TGTGCCAGCAGTCTCGGAGACACCCAGTAC. It translates to CASSLGDTQY. The whole CDR3 protein is CASSLGDTQYF. This rearrangement joins TRBV26 to TRBJ2-5; no clear D gene. The missing CDR3 end, 1 residue past where the read stops, is filled in from the germline J gene. Germline V gene sequence: CDR1 KGHPV, CDR2 FQNQEV (reference sequence). V shed 3 bases and J shed 5 bases, with 3 bases lying between them. This CDR3 contains 11 residues.

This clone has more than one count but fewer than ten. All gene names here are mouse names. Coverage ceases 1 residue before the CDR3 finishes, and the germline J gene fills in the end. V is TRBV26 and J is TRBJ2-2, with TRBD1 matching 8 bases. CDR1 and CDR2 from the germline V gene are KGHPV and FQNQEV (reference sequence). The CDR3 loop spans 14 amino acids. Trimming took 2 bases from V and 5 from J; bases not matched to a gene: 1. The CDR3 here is CASSLQGATGQLYF. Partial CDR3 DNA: TGTGCCAGCAGTCTGCAGGGGGCTACCGGGCAGCTCTAC.

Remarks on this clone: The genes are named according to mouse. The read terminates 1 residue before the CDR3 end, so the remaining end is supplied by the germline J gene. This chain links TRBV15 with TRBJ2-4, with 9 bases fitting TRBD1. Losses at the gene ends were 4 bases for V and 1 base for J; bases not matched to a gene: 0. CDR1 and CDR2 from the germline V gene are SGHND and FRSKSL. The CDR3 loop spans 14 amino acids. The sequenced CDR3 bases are TGTGCCAGCAGTTGGGACAGGGGTCAAAACACCTTGTAC. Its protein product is CASSWDRGQNTLY. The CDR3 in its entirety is CASSWDRGQNTLYF.

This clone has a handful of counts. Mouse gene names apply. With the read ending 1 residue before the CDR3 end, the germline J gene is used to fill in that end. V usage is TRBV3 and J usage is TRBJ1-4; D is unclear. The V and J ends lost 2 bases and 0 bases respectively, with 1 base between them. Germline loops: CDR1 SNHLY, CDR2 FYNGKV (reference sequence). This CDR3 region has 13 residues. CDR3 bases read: TGTGCCAGCAGCTTAATTTCCAACGAAAGATTATTT. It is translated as CASSLISNERLF. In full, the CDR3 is CASSLISNERLFF.

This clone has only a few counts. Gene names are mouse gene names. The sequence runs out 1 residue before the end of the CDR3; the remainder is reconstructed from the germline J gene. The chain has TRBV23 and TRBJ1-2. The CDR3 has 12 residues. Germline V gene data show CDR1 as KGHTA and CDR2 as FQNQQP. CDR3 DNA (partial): TGCTCCAGCAGTCCCCGACACTCCGACTACACC. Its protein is CSSSPRHSDYT. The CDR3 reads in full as CSSSPRHSDYTF.

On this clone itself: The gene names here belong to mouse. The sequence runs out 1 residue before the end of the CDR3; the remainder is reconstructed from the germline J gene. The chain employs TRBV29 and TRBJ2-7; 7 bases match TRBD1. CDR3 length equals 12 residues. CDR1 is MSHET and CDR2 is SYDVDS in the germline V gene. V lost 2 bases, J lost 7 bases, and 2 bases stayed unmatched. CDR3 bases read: TGTGCTAGCAGTTTAATCAGGGGGGAACAGTAC. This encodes CASSLIRGEQY. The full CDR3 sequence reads CASSLIRGEQYF.

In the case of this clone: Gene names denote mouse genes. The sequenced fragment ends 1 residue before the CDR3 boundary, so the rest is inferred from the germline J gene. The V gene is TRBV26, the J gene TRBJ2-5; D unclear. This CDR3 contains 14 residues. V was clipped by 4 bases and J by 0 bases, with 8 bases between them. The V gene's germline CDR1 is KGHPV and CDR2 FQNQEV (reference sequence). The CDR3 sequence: CASSPTANQDTQYF. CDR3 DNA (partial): TGTGCCAGCAGTCCGACGGCAAACCAAGACACCCAGTAC.

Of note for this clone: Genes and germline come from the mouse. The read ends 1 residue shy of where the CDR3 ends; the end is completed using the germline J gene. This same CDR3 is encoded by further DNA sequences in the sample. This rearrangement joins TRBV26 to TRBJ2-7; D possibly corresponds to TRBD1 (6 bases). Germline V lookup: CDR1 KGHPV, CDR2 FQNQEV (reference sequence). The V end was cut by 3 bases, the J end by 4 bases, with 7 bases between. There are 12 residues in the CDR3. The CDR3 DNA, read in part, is TGTGCCAGCAGTCTCGGACAGTATGAACAGTAC. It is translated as CASSLGQYEQY. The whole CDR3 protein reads CASSLGQYEQYF.

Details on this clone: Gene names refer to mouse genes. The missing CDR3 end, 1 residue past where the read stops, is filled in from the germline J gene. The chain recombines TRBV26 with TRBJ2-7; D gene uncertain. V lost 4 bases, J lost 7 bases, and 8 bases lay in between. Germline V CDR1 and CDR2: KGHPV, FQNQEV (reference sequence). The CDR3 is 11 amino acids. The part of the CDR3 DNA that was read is TGTGCCAGCAGTCAGGGTGAGGAACAGTAC. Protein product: CASSQGEEQY. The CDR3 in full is CASSQGEEQYF.

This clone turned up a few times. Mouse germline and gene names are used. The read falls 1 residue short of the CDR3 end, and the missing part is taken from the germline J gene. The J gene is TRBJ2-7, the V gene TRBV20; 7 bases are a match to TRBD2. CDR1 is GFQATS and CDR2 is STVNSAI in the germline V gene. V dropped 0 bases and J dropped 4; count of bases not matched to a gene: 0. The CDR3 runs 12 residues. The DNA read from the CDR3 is TGTGGTGCTAGGGACTGGGGGTATGAACAGTAC. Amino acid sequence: CGARDWGYEQY. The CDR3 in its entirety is CGARDWGYEQYF.

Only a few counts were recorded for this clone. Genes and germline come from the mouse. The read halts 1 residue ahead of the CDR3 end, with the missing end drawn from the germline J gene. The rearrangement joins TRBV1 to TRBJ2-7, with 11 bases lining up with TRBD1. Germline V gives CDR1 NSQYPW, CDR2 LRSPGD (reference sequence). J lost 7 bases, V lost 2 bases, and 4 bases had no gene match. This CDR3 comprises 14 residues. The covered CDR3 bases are TGCACCTGCAGTGCACGGGACAGGGGGGTGGAACAGTAC. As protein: CTCSARDRGVEQY. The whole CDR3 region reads CTCSARDRGVEQYF. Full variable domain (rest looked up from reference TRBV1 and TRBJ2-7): VTLLEQNPRWRLVPRGQAVNLRCILKNSQYPWMSWYQQDLQKQLQWLFTLRSPGDKEVKSLPGADYLATRVTDTELRLQVANMSQGRTLYCTCSARDRGVEQYFGPGTRLTVL.

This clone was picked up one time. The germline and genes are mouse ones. CDR3 protein: CASSHRDQDTQYF. CDR3 DNA, as far as it was read: TGTGCCAGCAGTCACAGGGACCAAGACACCCAGTAC. This chain connects TRBV26 to TRBJ2-5, with a weak D call TRBD1 (6 bases). The read finishes 1 residue shy of the CDR3 end, and the germline J gene is used to complete it. This CDR3 spans 13 amino acids. Germline V gene sequence: CDR1 KGHPV, CDR2 FQNQEV (reference sequence). V lost 4 bases to trimming and J lost 1 base, with 6 bases between them. Full variable domain (missing parts from reference TRBV26 and TRBJ2-5): NSKVIQTPRYLVKGQGQKAKMRCIPEKGHPVVFWYQQNKNNEFKFLINFQNQEVLQQIDMTEKRFSAECPSNSPCSLEIQSSEAGDSALYLCASSHRDQDTQYFGPGTRLLVL.

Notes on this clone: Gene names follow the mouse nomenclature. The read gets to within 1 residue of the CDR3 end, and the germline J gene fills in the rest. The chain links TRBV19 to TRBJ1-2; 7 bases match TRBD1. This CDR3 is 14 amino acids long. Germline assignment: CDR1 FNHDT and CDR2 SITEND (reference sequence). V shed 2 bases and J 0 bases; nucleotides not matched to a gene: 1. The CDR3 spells CASSMGQSNSDYTF. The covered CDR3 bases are TGTGCCAGCAGTATGGGACAGTCAAACTCCGACTACACC. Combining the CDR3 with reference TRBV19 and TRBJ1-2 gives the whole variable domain GGIITQTPKFLIGQEGQKLTLKCQQNFNHDTMYWYRQDSGKGLRLIYYSITENDLQKGDLSEGYDASREKKSSFSLTVTSAQKNEMAVFLCASSMGQSNSDYTFGSGTRLLVI.

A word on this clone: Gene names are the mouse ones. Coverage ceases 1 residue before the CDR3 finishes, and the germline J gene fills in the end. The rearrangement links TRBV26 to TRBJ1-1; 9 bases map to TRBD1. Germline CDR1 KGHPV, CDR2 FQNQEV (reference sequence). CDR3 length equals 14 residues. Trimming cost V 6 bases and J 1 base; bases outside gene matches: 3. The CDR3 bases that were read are TGTGCCAGCAGCCTGGACAGGGGAAACACAGAAGTCTTC. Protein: CASSLDRGNTEVF. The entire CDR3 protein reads CASSLDRGNTEVFF.

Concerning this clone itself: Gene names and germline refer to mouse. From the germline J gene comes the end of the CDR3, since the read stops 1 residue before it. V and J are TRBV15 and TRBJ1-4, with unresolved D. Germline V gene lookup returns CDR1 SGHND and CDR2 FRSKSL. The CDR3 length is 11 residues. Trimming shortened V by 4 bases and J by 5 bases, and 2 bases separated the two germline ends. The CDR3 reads CASSSNERLFF. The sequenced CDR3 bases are TGTGCCAGCAGTTCGAACGAAAGATTATTT.

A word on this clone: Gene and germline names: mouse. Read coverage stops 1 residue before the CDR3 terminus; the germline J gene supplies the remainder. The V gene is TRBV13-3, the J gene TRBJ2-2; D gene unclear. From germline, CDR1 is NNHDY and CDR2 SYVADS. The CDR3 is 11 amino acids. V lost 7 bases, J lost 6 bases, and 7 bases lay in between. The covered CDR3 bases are TGTGCCAGCGAGGGATCCGGGCAGCTCTAC. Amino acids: CASEGSGQLY. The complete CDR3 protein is CASEGSGQLYF.

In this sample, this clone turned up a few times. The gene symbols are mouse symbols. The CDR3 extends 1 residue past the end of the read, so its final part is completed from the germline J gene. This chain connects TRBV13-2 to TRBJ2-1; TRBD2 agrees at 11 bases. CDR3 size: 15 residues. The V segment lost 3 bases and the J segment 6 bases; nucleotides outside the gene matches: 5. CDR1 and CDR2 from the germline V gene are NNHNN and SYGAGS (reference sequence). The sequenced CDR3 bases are TGTGCCAGCGGTGTCCCCGGGACTGGGGGTGCTGAGCAGTTC. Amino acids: CASGVPGTGGAEQF. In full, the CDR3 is CASGVPGTGGAEQFF.

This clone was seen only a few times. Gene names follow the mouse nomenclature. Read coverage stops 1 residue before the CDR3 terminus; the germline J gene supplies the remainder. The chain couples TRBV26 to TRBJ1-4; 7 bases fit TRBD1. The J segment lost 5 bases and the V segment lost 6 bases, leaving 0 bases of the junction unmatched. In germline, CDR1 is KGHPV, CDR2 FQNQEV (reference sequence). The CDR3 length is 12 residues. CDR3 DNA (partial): TGTGCCAGCAGGGGACAGAACGAAAGATTATTT. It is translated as CASRGQNERLF. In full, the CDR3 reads CASRGQNERLFF.

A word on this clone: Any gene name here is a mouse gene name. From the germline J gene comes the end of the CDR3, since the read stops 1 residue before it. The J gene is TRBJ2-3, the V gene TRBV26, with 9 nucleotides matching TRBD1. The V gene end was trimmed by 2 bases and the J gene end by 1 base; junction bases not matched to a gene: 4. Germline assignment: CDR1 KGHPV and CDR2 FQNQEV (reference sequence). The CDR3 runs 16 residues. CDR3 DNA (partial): TGTGCCAGCAGTCTGACAGGGGGCAGGGGTGCAGAAACGCTGTAT. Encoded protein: CASSLTGGRGAETLY. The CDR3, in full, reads CASSLTGGRGAETLYF. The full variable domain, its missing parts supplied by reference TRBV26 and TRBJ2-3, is NSKVIQTPRYLVKGQGQKAKMRCIPEKGHPVVFWYQQNKNNEFKFLINFQNQEVLQQIDMTEKRFSAECPSNSPCSLEIQSSEAGDSALYLCASSLTGGRGAETLYFGSGTRLTVL.

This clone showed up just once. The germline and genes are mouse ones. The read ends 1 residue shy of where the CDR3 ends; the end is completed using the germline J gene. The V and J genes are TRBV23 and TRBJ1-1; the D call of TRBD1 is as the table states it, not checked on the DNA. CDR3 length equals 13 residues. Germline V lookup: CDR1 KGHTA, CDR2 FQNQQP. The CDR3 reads CSSSQQGHTEVFF. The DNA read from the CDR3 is TGCTCCAGCAGTCAACAGGGGCACACAGAAGTCTTC.

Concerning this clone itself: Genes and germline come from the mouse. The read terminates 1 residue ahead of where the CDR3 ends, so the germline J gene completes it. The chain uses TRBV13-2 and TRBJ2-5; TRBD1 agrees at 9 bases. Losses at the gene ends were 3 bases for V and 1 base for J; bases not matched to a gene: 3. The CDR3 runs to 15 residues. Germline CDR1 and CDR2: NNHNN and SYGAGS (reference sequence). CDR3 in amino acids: CASGAGTGYQDTQYF. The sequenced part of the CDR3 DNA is TGTGCCAGCGGTGCCGGGACAGGGTACCAAGACACCCAGTAC.